What follows is one T cell receptor beta chain and its context. Germline V gene data show CDR1 as ENHRY and CDR2 as SYGVKD. J lost 4 bases, V lost 6 bases, and 6 bases had no gene match. The CDR3 totals 14 residues. RNA transcripts were the template for amplifying TCR beta CDR3 regions. The HTBI primer set was used in a first-round RT-PCR of the TCR CDR3. TCRdb used MiXCR to reprocess the multiplex PCR reads, holding one entry per CDR3 protein. The table includes more than 550,000 distinct CDR3 sequences, 45% detected once. The sample originates from a study of T cells in Graves' hyperthyroidism and ophthalmopathy.

The origin of this receptor is an adult man with Graves' disease, either hyperthyroidism or ophthalmopathy (not recorded which). The gene calls are TRBV10-3 and TRBJ1-3, with 7 nucleotides matching TRBD1. The sample taken for sequencing was peripheral blood or thyroid tissue (not recorded which). In DNA form, the CDR3 reads TGTGCCATCAGCGCACGGGACAGCGGAAACACCATATATTTT. Translation gives CAISARDSGNTIYF.